This T cell receptor beta chain is drawn from a study of blood T cell repertoires in COVID-19. Study background: Sources were T cells, B-cell-depleted T cells, or PBMCs; the material itself was cDNA or gDNA.

CDR1 KGHSH and CDR2 LQKENI come from the germline V gene. The V and J ends lost 5 bases and 1 base, in that order; junction bases with no gene match: 11. This CDR3 spans 18 amino acids. Per the original methods: How many nucleated cells were present was estimated from reference gene primer amplification. Sequencing used immunoSEQ multiplex PCR; TCRdb keeps in-frame clones, though not all of them. The V and J calls and clone size are taken from that table; D and trimming were inferred from the DNA. This sample has nearly 250,000 clones, with around 85% found just once. Participant age was roughly 18 to 89 years, and participants resided in around 24 US areas. Allocation to cohorts depended on clinical history reported by the participants.

The sequenced sample was PBMCs or T cells enriched from blood (not recorded which). The J gene is TRBJ1-1, the V gene TRBV18, with 12 positions matching TRBD1. The receptor was isolated from a woman between 50 and 59 years old with acute COVID-19. DNA of the CDR3: TGTGCCAGCTCAAATCTTCCGGGACAGGGGGCCGGGAACACTGAAGCTTTCTTT. As protein: CASSNLPGQGAGNTEAFF. Full variable domain (remainder filled in from reference TRBV18 and TRBJ1-1): NAGVMQNPRHLVRRRGQEARLRCSPMKGHSHVYWYRQLPEEGLKFMVYLQKENIIDESGMPKERFSAEFPKEGPSILRIQQVVRGDSAAYFCASSNLPGQGAGNTEAFFGQGTRLTVV.